The entry that follows covers one TCR beta chain sequence. Antigen: not known. The CDR3 extends over 14 amino acids. From germline, CDR1 is DFQATT and CDR2 SNEGSKA (reference sequence). The germline V and J ends were trimmed by 3 bases and 1 base, with 13 bases remaining between them. This sample is part of a study of blood T cells in healthy people across ages. Regarding the study as a whole: There was no known CMV status for donors, so expanded clonotype changes were possibly confounded.

Alongside a J-beta primer mix, a sample-barcoded 5' primer served in a second PCR lasting roughly 7 to 11 cycles. One entry per CDR3 protein, called by TCRdb with MiXCR from the 5' RACE reads. The repertoire holds 1.5 million to 2 million distinct CDR3 sequences, with 28% as singletons. The receptor's source is a woman aged 30 to 39 in good health. The sequencing sample was made of blood. This rearrangement joins TRBV20-1 to TRBJ2-7; D might be TRBD2 (5 bases). The CDR3 loop reads CSASPARGSYEQYF. In nucleotides, the CDR3 is TGCAGTGCTAGCCCGGCCAGAGGGTCCTACGAGCAGTACTTC.